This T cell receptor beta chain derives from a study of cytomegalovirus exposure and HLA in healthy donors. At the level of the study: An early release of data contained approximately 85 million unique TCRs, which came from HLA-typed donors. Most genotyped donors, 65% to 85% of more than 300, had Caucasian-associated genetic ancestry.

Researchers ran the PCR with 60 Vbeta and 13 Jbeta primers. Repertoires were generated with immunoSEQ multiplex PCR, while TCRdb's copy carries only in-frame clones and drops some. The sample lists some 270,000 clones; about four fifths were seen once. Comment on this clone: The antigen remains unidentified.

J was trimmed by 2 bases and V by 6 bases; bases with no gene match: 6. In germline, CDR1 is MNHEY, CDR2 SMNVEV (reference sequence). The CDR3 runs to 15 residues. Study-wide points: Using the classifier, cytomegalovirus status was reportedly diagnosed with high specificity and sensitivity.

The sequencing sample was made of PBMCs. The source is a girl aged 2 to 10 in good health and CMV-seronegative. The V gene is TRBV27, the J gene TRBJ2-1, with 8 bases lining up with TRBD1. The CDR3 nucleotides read TGTGCCAGCAGCCCCGCGGACAGGGCCTACAATGAGCAGTTCTTC. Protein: CASSPADRAYNEQFF.